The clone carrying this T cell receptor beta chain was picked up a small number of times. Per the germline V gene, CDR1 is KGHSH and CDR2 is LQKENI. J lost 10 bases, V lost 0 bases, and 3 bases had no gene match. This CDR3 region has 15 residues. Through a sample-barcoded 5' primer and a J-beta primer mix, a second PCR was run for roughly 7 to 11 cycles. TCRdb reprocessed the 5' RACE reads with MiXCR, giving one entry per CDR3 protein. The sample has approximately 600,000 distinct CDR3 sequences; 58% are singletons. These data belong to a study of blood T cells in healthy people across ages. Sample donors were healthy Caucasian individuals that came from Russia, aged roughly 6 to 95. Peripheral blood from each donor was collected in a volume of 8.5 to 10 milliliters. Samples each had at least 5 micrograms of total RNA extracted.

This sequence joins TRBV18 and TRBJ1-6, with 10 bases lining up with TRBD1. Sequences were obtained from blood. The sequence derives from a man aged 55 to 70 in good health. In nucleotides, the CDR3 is TGTGCCAGCTCACCACCGGGACAGGGGAGGTCACCCCTCCACTTT. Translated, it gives CASSPPGQGRSPLHF.